These T cell receptor beta chains were read from a single sample in a study of PD-1 blockade in mismatch repair-deficient tumors. The protocol was immunoSEQ multiplex PCR, while the TCRdb copy is restricted to in-frame clones and leaves out a portion. The data hold about 51,000 clones, with about 80% observed a single time. The specimen was peripheral blood, collected 4 weeks after starting pembrolizumab. The origin of the receptors is an adult with mismatch repair-deficient cancer. CDR3s include the opening cysteine and the closing phenylalanine or tryptophan. A D gene is named only where the DNA matches it firmly. Only part of the rows carry a size: once, few, many, or a class if the clone is expanded.

CDR3 DNA: TGCGCCAGCAGCCGAACACTAGCGGGGGTCACAGATACGCAGTATTTT
CDR3 protein: CASSRTLAGVTDTQYF
CDR3 length: 16
clone size: -
J gene: TRBJ2-3
V gene: TRBV4-3
D gene: TRBD2

CDR3 DNA: TGTGCCACCAGCAGTCTCTGGACAGGGTCCTACAATGAGCAGTTCTTC
CDR3 protein: CATSSLWTGSYNEQFF
CDR3 length: 16
clone size: few
J gene: TRBJ2-1
V gene: TRBV15
D gene: TRBD1

CDR3 DNA: TGTGCCAGCAGCACGGACGGAGACTACAATGAGCAGTTCTTC
CDR3 protein: CASSTDGDYNEQFF
CDR3 length: 14
clone size: -
J gene: TRBJ2-1
V gene: TRBV11-2
D gene: -

CDR3 DNA: TGTGCCAGTAGTATAGGAGGGAGTTTGGGGACAGATACGCAGTATTTT
CDR3 protein: CASSIGGSLGTDTQYF
CDR3 length: 16
clone size: once
J gene: TRBJ2-3
V gene: TRBV19
D gene: -

CDR3 DNA: TGTGCCAGCAGCCCGGGACAGGGGCTCAATCAGCCCCAGCATTTT
CDR3 protein: CASSPGQGLNQPQHF
CDR3 length: 15
clone size: -
J gene: TRBJ1-5
V gene: TRBV28
D gene: TRBD1

CDR3 DNA: TGTGCCAGCAGCGTAGTTTTAGGAGGCTACAATGAGCAGTTCTTC
CDR3 protein: CASSVVLGGYNEQFF
CDR3 length: 15
clone size: -
J gene: TRBJ2-1
V gene: TRBV7-3
D gene: -

CDR3 DNA: TGTGCCAGCAGCTTTCGGAGCAATCAGCCCCAGCATTTT
CDR3 protein: CASSFRSNQPQHF
CDR3 length: 13
clone size: -
J gene: TRBJ1-5
V gene: TRBV9
D gene: -

CDR3 DNA: TGCGCCAGCAGTTTCGAGGGAAGGATGGGGACAGATACGCAGTATTTT
CDR3 protein: CASSFEGRMGTDTQYF
CDR3 length: 16
clone size: -
J gene: TRBJ2-3
V gene: TRBV5-1
D gene: -

CDR3 DNA: TGTGCCAGCAGCCGAGACAGTTTGAATGAAAAACTGTTTTTT
CDR3 protein: CASSRDSLNEKLFF
CDR3 length: 14
clone size: -
J gene: TRBJ1-4
V gene: TRBV7-8
D gene: -

CDR3 DNA: TGTGCCAGCAGTACCGGGACAGGGGCTGAAAAACTGTTTTTT
CDR3 protein: CASSTGTGAEKLFF
CDR3 length: 14
clone size: -
J gene: TRBJ1-4
V gene: TRBV6-6
D gene: TRBD1

CDR3 DNA: TGTGCAAGTCGCTTAGCGGATGGATTCCAAGAGACCCAGTACTTC
CDR3 protein: CASRLADGFQETQYF
CDR3 length: 15
clone size: -
J gene: TRBJ2-5
V gene: TRBV12-2
D gene: -

CDR3 DNA: TGTGCCAGCAGCTTGGACGTCAGCCCTATAGAGACCCAGTACTTC
CDR3 protein: CASSLDVSPIETQYF
CDR3 length: 15
clone size: -
J gene: TRBJ2-5
V gene: TRBV5-4
D gene: -

CDR3 DNA: TGTGCCTGGCGGGGGGGAGGGAGCACCGGGGAGCTGTTTTTT
CDR3 protein: CAWRGGGSTGELFF
CDR3 length: 14
clone size: -
J gene: TRBJ2-2
V gene: TRBV30
D gene: TRBD2

CDR3 DNA: TGTGCCAGCAGCGTAGGGGCGGACGATAGCAATCAGCCCCAGCATTTT
CDR3 protein: CASSVGADDSNQPQHF
CDR3 length: 16
clone size: -
J gene: TRBJ1-5
V gene: TRBV9
D gene: -

CDR3 DNA: TGTGCCAGCATGTGGGGAAATGAGCAGTTCTTC
CDR3 protein: CASMWGNEQFF
CDR3 length: 11
clone size: -
J gene: TRBJ2-1
V gene: TRBV6-1
D gene: -

CDR3 DNA: TGTGCCTCCAGATCGCGGGCGGGTGATACGCAGTATTTT
CDR3 protein: CASRSRAGDTQYF
CDR3 length: 13
clone size: -
J gene: TRBJ2-3
V gene: TRBV10-3
D gene: -

CDR3 DNA: TGTGCCAGCAGCTTGGAAGGAGGACAGGGTCGCGAGCAGTACTTC
CDR3 protein: CASSLEGGQGREQYF
CDR3 length: 15
clone size: -
J gene: TRBJ2-7
V gene: TRBV5-4
D gene: TRBD1

CDR3 DNA: TGTGCCAGTAGTATTAACCTACGAGGCCCCATCGAGCAGTACTTC
CDR3 protein: CASSINLRGPIEQYF
CDR3 length: 15
clone size: -
J gene: TRBJ2-7
V gene: TRBV19
D gene: -

CDR3 DNA: TGCAGCGTTGACCGGACAGGCACAGATACGCAGTATTTT
CDR3 protein: CSVDRTGTDTQYF
CDR3 length: 13
clone size: -
J gene: TRBJ2-3
V gene: TRBV29-1
D gene: -

CDR3 DNA: TGTGCCAGCAGTACCGGGACAGGGAAAAGGGATGAGCAGTTCTTC
CDR3 protein: CASSTGTGKRDEQFF
CDR3 length: 15
clone size: -
J gene: TRBJ2-1
V gene: TRBV25-1
D gene: TRBD1

CDR3 DNA: TGTGCCAGCAAAAACTTACAGGGGGAGGTAGGGGAGCTGTTTTTT
CDR3 protein: CASKNLQGEVGELFF
CDR3 length: 15
clone size: -
J gene: TRBJ2-2
V gene: TRBV27
D gene: TRBD1

CDR3 DNA: TGTGCCAGCAGCCTAGCGGGAGGAGGGACCCAGTACTTC
CDR3 protein: CASSLAGGGTQYF
CDR3 length: 13
clone size: -
J gene: TRBJ2-5
V gene: TRBV11-3
D gene: TRBD2

CDR3 DNA: TGCGCCAGCAGCCAAGAGGGTTACTCTAACTATGGCTACACCTTC
CDR3 protein: CASSQEGYSNYGYTF
CDR3 length: 15
clone size: -
J gene: TRBJ1-2
V gene: TRBV4-3
D gene: -

CDR3 DNA: TGTGCCAGCAGTTTGGGCAGGCATGGCTACACCTTC
CDR3 protein: CASSLGRHGYTF
CDR3 length: 12
clone size: -
J gene: TRBJ1-2
V gene: TRBV28
D gene: -

CDR3 DNA: TGTGCCAGCTCAAAAGGGGAGCGGGTGAGGGATGAGCAGTTCTTC
CDR3 protein: CASSKGERVRDEQFF
CDR3 length: 15
clone size: once
J gene: TRBJ2-1
V gene: TRBV7-3
D gene: -

CDR3 DNA: TGCGCCAGCAGCCAAGTAGTCCAAACCTCTGGGGCCAACGTCCTGACTTTC
CDR3 protein: CASSQVVQTSGANVLTF
CDR3 length: 17
clone size: few
J gene: TRBJ2-6
V gene: TRBV4-1
D gene: -

CDR3 DNA: TGTGCCAGCAGCTCCGGGACAGGGGGCACTGAAGCTTTCTTT
CDR3 protein: CASSSGTGGTEAFF
CDR3 length: 14
clone size: -
J gene: TRBJ1-1
V gene: TRBV7-3
D gene: TRBD1

CDR3 DNA: TGTGCCAGCAGTTCCTCTACAGGGGTTGAGCAGTTCTTC
CDR3 protein: CASSSSTGVEQFF
CDR3 length: 13
clone size: -
J gene: TRBJ2-1
V gene: TRBV27
D gene: TRBD1

CDR3 DNA: TGCAGCGTCTCTGGGGACAGGCTGAATCAGCCCCAGCATTTT
CDR3 protein: CSVSGDRLNQPQHF
CDR3 length: 14
clone size: -
J gene: TRBJ1-5
V gene: TRBV29-1
D gene: TRBD1

CDR3 DNA: TGTGCCAGCAGCTTAGTTGACACCGGGGAGCTGTTTTTT
CDR3 protein: CASSLVDTGELFF
CDR3 length: 13
clone size: -
J gene: TRBJ2-2
V gene: TRBV7-3
D gene: -

CDR3 DNA: TGCAGTACCACCAGAGTGGAGGGCTACACCTTC
CDR3 protein: CSTTRVEGYTF
CDR3 length: 11
clone size: -
J gene: TRBJ1-2
V gene: TRBV29-1
D gene: -

CDR3 DNA: TGTGCCAGCAGTGTCCGGGGGTTGAACACCGGGGAGCTGTTTTTT
CDR3 protein: CASSVRGLNTGELFF
CDR3 length: 15
clone size: -
J gene: TRBJ2-2
V gene: TRBV7-6
D gene: -

CDR3 DNA: TGTGCCTGGAGAGGGGGGTTAGGAAGCTCCTACAATGAGCAGTTCTTC
CDR3 protein: CAWRGGLGSSYNEQFF
CDR3 length: 16
clone size: -
J gene: TRBJ2-1
V gene: TRBV30
D gene: -